This TCR beta chain was sequenced during a study of blood T cell repertoires in COVID-19. Study-wide background: The United States, Italy and Spain were the sources of the acute and convalescent COVID-19 samples. T cells, B-cell-depleted T cells, or PBMCs provided the cDNA or gDNA that served as material.

Germline-derived CDR1 and CDR2 are LGHDT and YNNKEL (reference sequence). The V and J ends lost 2 bases and 5 bases, in that order; junction bases with no gene match: 10. CDR3 length: 16 amino acids. This clone showed up just once. Methods used by the authors: Amplified reference gene primers provided the basis for estimating nucleated cell counts. Profiling relied on immunoSEQ multiplex PCR, and the TCRdb table lists in-frame clones only, not all of them. That table supplies the V and J calls and clone size; D and trimming were determined from the DNA. The sample records almost 250,000 clones, 85% being singletons. Participants' own reports of clinical history determined their cohort assignment.

The chain links TRBV3-1 (or the pseudogene TRBV3-2) to TRBJ1-1, with 8 bases fitting TRBD1. The sample taken for sequencing was PBMCs or T cells enriched from blood (not recorded which). The TCR originated in a woman in her fifties or sixties with acute COVID-19. The CDR3 loop is CASSQRWTGLTTEAFF. DNA of the CDR3: TGTGCCAGCAGCCAAAGGTGGACAGGGCTTACGACTGAAGCTTTCTTT.